Here is one T cell receptor beta chain with its context. The antigen is not known. The protocol was immunoSEQ multiplex PCR, while the TCRdb copy is restricted to in-frame clones and leaves out a portion. The table includes more than 400,000 clones, roughly 95% detected once. Participating donors were healthy, HIV-negative adults free of recent acute infections or vaccinations. Splitting the CD4+ cells yielded a CD45RA+ naive subset and a CD45RA-negative memory subset. CDR1 is MGHRA, CDR2 YSYEKL, per germline. The CDR3 loop spans 17 amino acids. Losses at the gene ends were 4 bases for V and 3 bases for J; bases not matched to a gene: 9. This specimen belongs to a study of shared clonotypes between healthy human individuals. Whole-study findings and limits: Sorted-subset samples were not fully sequenced, rarefaction indicated.

This rearrangement joins TRBV4-1 to TRBJ2-2, with 9 positions matching TRBD2. This receptor was obtained from a woman in her 30s in good health. Sequencing was done on a sample of naive CD4+ T cells sorted from blood. Subset noted: CD45RA+ positively selected. DNA for the CDR3: TGCGCCAGCAGCCGAGGAGCTAGCGGGGCCCACACCGGGGAGCTGTTTTTT. The encoded protein is CASSRGASGAHTGELFF.